Below, one T cell receptor beta chain is given with its context. This clone occurred many times. Its antigen is unknown. The sample holds no much larger clone one base away, and base qualities are not on file. The donors were healthy, HIV-negative adults who had no recently reported acute infections or vaccinations. All donors were Caucasian adults living in Nashville, Tennessee, USA. For unsorted samples, 90 million or so PBMCs were counted, and genomic DNA was extracted using the QIAamp DNA Blood Mini kit. Blood was collected by leukapheresis, and PBMCs were isolated by Ficoll-Histopaque density gradient centrifugation and then cryopreserved in liquid nitrogen vapor phase. Trimming accounts for 5 bases at V and 5 bases at J, while the number of junction bases matched to no gene is 9. Reading the germline V gene gives CDR1 SGHTA and CDR2 FQGNSA. The CDR3 contains 16 residues, cysteine and phenylalanine counted. CDR3 DNA is the only sequence kept; it has 48 bases, read in frame from the first base.

Using the deep immunoSEQ assay, multiplex PCR amplified TCR CDR3 regions from genomic DNA. For each cell subset, the extracted genomic DNA was distributed evenly across all wells of several immunoSEQ 96-well plates, and each plate served as one replicate. Each replicate PCR for unsorted PBMC received roughly 300 ng genomic DNA, equal to approximately 30,000 T cell genomes. Ten immunoSEQ deep assay plates were used to sequence unsorted PBMC genomic DNA. The purified libraries were quantified using a Qubit 3.0 fluorometer, sized with a Bioanalyzer 2100, and then quantified again using the KAPA Library Quantification kit. Every immunoSEQ 96-well plate was sequenced on a separate single-read 150-cycle Illumina NextSeq 550 flow cell. On the authors' methods: Because the immunoSEQ output held only junctional sequences and lacked quality scores, the filtering could not match the filtering applied to full-length reads. Sequences were annotated with PyIR, a Python wrapper for IgBLAST v1.9, and V/J genes and CDR3 were assigned using IMGT germline references. Any read was removed if the V/J assignment was weak (E-value above 1e-6), the CDR3 was missing, or the read contained stop codons, out-of-frame junctions, or ambiguous translated residues. A V3J clonotype was defined by an identical inferred V gene, J gene, and CDR3 amino acid sequence. To compute the percentage overlap between repertoires, the number of shared unique clonotypes was divided by the size of the smaller repertoire. Repertoire richness was assessed with RTK rarefaction, the Chao1 estimator, and Recon v2.1 estimates of unobserved clonotypes. TCRdb carries this immuneACCESS record with in-frame sequences only. Its versions omit some clonotypes, under half of them owing to an unresolved V gene in the studies checked, with the rest unexplained. D and trimming come from the DNA, and the V and J calls and clone size come from that table. Present in this sample are about half a million clones, around 80% of which were seen just once. Together, the top ten hold approximately 12% of the sample.

This sample stems from a study of shared clonotypes between healthy human individuals (dated by TCRdb to about 2020). Looking at the study overall: A couple of women and a few men aged 18 to 49 years were included in the cohort. Leukapheresis yielded between about 0.85 and 10 billion PBMCs per donor. Blood TCR repertoires of several healthy adults were deeply sequenced to estimate repertoire size and the extent of clonotype sharing between individuals. Different laboratories and diverse techniques were used to prepare libraries and sequence TCR repertoires, to increase sequencing depth and limit assay-specific biases. The study at large found these results: Based on pairwise subsampling, the degree of clonotype sharing among donors was expected to be affected by sequencing depth. Only blood was sampled, and tissue TCR repertoires likely differ from those in blood. Because the study included a small number of donors, the genetic and exposure-history diversity represented was limited.

This sequence uses TRBV7-2 and TRBJ2-3, and 11 junction bases match TRBD2. This TCR derives from a woman aged 35 to 49 in good health. Some clones in this sample may be carry-over from other donors' samples. Sample: PBMCs. The CDR3 protein sequence reads: CASSPFSGRAQDTQYF. The nucleotides read TGTGCCAGCAGCCCATTTAGCGGGAGGGCCCAAGATACGCAGTATTTT.